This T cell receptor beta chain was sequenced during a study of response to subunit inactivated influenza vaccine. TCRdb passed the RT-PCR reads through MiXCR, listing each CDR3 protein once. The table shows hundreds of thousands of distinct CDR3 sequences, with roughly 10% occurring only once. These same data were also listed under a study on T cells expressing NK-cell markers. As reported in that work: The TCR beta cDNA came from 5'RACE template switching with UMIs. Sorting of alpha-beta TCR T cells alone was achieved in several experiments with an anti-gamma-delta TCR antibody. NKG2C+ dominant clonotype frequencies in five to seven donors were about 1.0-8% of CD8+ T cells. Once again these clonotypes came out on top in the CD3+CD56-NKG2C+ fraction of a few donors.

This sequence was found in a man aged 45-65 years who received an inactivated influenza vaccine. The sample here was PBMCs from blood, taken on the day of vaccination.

CDR3 coding DNA: TGTGCCAGCAGCTCATACAGGGAAAACACTGAAGCTTTCTTT. As protein: CASSSYRENTEAFF. This sequence joins TRBV7-2 and TRBJ1-1; perhaps TRBD1 as D (6 bases). The ends were cut back, 4 bases at V and 2 bases at J, with 11 bases in the middle. The CDR3 runs to 14 residues. Germline assignment: CDR1 SGHTA and CDR2 FQGNSA. Drawing the rest from reference TRBV7-2 and TRBJ1-1, the complete variable domain is GAGVSQSPSNKVTEKGKDVELRCDPISGHTALYWYRQSLGQGLEFLIYFQGNSAPDKSGLPSDRFSAERTGGSVSTLTIQRTQQEDSAVYLCASSSYRENTEAFFGQGTRLTVV.